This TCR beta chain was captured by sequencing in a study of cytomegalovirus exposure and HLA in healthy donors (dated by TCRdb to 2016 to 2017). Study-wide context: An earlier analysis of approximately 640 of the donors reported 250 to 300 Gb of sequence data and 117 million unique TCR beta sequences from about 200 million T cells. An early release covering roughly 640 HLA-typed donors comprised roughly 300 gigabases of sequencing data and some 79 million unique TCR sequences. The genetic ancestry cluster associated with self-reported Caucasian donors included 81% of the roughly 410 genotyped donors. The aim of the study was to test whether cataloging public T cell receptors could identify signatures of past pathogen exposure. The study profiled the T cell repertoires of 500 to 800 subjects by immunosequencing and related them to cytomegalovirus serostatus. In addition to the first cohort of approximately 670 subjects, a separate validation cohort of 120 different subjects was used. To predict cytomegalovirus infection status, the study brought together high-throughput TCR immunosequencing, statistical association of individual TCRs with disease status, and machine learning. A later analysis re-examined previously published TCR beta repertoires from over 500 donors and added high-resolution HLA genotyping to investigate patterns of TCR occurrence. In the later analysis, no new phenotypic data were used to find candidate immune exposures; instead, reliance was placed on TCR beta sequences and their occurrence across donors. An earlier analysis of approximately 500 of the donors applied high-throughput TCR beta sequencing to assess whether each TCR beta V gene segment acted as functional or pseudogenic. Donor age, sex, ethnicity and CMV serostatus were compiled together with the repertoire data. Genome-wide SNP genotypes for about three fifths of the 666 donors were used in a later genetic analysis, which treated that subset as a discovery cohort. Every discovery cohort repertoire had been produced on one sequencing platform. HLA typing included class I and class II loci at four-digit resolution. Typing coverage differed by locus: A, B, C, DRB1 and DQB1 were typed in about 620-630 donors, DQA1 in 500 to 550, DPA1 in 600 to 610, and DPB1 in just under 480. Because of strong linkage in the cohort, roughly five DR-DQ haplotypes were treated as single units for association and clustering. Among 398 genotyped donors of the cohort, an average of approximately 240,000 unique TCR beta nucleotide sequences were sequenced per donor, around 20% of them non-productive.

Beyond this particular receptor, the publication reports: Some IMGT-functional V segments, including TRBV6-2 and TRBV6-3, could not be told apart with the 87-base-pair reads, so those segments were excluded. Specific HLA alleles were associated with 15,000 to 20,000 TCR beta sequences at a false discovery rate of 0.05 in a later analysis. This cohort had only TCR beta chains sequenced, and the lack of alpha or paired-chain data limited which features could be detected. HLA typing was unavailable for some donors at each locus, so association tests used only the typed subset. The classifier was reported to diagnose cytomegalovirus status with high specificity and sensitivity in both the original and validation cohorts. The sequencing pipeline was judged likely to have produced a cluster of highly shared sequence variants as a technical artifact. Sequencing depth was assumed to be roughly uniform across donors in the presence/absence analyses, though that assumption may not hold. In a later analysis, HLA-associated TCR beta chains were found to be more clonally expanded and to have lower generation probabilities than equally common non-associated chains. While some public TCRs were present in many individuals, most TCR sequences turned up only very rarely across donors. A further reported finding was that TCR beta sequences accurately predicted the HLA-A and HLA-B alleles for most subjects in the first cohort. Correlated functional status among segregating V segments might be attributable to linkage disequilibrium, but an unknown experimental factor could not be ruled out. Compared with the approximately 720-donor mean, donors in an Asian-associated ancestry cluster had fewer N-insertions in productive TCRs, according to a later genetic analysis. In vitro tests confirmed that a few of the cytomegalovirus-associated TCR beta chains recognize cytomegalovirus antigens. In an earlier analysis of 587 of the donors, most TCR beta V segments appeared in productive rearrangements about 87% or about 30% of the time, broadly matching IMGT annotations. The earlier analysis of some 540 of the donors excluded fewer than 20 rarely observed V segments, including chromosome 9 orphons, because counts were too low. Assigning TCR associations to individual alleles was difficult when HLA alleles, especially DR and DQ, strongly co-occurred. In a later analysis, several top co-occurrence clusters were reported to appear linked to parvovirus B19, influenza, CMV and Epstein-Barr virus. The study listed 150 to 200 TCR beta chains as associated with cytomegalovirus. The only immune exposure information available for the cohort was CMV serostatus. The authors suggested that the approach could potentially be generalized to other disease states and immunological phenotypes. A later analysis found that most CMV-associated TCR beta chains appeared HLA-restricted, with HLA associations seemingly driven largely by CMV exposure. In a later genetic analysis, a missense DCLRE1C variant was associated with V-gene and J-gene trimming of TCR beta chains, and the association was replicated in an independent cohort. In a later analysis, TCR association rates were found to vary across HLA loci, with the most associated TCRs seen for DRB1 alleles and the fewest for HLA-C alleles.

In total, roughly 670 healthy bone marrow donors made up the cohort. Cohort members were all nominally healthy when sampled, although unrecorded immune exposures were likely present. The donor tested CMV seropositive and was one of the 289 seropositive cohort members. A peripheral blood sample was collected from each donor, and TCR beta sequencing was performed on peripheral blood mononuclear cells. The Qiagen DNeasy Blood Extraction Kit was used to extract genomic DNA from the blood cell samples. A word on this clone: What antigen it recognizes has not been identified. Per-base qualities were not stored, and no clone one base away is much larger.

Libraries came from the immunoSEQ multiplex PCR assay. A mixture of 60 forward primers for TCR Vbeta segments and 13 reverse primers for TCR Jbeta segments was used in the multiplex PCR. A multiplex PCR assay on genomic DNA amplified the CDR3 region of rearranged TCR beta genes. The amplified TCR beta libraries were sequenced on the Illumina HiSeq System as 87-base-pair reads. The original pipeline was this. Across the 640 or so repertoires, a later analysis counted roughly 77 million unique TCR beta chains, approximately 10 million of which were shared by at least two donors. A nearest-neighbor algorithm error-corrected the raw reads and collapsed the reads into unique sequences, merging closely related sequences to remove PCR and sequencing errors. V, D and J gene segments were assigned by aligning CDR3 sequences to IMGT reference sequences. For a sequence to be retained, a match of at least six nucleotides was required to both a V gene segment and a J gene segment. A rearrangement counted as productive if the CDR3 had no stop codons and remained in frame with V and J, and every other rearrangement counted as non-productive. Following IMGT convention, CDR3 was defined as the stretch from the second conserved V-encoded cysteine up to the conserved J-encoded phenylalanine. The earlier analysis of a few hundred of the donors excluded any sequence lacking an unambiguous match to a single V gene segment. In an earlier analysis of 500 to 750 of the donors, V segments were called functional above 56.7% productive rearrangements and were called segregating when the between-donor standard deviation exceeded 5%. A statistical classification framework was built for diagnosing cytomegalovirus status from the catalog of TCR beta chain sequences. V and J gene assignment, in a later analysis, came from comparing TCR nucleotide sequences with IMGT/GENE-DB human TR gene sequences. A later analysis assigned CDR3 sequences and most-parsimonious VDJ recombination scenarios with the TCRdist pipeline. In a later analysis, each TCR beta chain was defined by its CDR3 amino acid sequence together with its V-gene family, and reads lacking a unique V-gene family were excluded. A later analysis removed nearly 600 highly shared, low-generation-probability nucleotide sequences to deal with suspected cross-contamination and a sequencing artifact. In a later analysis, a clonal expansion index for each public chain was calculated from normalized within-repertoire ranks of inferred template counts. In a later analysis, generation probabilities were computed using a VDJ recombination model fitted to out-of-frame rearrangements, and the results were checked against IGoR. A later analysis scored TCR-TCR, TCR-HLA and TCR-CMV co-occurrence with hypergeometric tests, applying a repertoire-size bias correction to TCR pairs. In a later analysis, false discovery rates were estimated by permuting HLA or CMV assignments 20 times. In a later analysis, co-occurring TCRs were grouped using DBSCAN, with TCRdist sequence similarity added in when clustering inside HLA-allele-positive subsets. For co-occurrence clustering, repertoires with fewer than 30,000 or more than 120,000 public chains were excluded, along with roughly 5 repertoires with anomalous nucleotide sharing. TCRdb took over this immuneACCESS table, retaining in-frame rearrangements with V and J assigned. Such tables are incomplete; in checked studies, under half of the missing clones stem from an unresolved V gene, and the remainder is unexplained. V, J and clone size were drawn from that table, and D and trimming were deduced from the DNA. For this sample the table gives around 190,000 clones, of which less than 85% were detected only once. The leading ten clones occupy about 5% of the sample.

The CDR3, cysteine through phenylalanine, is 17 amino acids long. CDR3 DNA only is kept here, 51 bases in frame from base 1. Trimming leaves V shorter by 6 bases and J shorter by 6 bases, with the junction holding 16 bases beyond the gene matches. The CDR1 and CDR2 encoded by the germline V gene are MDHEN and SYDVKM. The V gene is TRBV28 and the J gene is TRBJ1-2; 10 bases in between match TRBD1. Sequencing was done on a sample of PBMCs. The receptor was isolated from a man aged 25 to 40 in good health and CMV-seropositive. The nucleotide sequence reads TGTGCCAGCAGACCTTGGGGACAGGGGAGGGCCCCGGATGGCTACACCTTC. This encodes CASRPWGQGRAPDGYTF.